This passage covers 27 T cell receptor beta chains from one sample sequenced in a study of shared clonotypes between healthy human individuals. TCRdb keeps only in-frame clones here, not all; method: immunoSEQ multiplex PCR. The repertoire includes about 2.1 million clones, roughly 91% of them detected once, and approximately 1.7% sits in the top ten. Naive-designated CD8 cells lacked CD45RO, were positively enriched for CCR7, and omitted terminally differentiated effector memory CD45RA+ cells. Source material: naive CD8+ T cells from PBMCs. These receptor sequences come from a man between 18 and 35 years old in good health. Some clones in this sample may be carry-over from other donors' samples.

The chain links TRBV19 to TRBJ2-1, with 10 nucleotides matching TRBD2. Germline lookup yields CDR1 LNHDA and CDR2 SQIVND (reference sequence). This CDR3 comprises 15 residues. J was trimmed by 6 bases and V by 3 bases; bases with no gene match: 5. In DNA form, the CDR3 reads TGTGCCAGTAGTATTTCTCTAGCGGGAGCCAATGAGCAGTTCTTC. Residues: CASSISLAGANEQFF.

The chain employs TRBV4-1 and TRBJ2-1, with a tentative D call TRBD2 (5 bases). Germline-derived CDR1 and CDR2 are MGHRA and YSYEKL. The CDR3 is 13 residues long. The V and J ends lost 0 bases and 10 bases respectively, with 10 bases between them. The CDR3 DNA reads TGCGCCAGCAGCCAAGATCGTTCGGGGGAGCAGTTCTTC. Residues: CASSQDRSGEQFF.

The J gene is TRBJ2-7, the V gene TRBV7-9, with a possible D match to TRBD2 (5 bases). The V and J ends lost 7 bases and 2 bases respectively, with 12 bases between them. Germline-derived CDR1 and CDR2 are SEHNR and FQNEAQ (reference sequence). This CDR3 is built from 13 residues. CDR3 protein: CASTKRGTYEQYF. DNA of the CDR3: TGTGCCAGCACCAAAAGAGGGACCTACGAGCAGTACTTC.

The CDR3 loop is CATSRKDRDNEQFF. In DNA form, the CDR3 reads TGTGCCACCAGCAGGAAGGACAGAGACAATGAGCAGTTCTTC. The gene calls are TRBV15 and TRBJ2-1, with a possible D match to TRBD1 (6 bases). V lost 3 bases, J lost 5 bases, and 11 bases lay in between. Germline CDR1 reads LNHNV; CDR2 reads YYDKDF (reference sequence). The CDR3 totals 14 residues.

The rearrangement uses TRBV7-9 and TRBJ1-1; D is ambiguous. Germline V gene sequence: CDR1 SEHNR, CDR2 FQNEAQ (reference sequence). Trimming pared 5 bases from V and 8 bases from J, leaving 12 bases between. The CDR3 runs 12 residues. This CDR3 is CASSPRYGEAFF. The CDR3 DNA reads TGTGCCAGCAGCCCCCGGTACGGCGAAGCTTTCTTT.

V is TRBV6-4 and J is TRBJ2-5, with 8 bases that match TRBD2. The CDR3 extends over 20 amino acids. Trimming took 0 bases from V and 5 from J; bases not matched to a gene: 20. In germline, CDR1 is MRHNA, CDR2 SNTAGT. DNA for the CDR3: TGTGCCAGCAGTGACTCGCCCTGGATTTATCGGGAGGGGCACCGGGAGACCCAGTACTTC. Protein product: CASSDSPWIYREGHRETQYF.

The CDR3 nucleotides are TGTGCCAGCAGCTTGGGACTAGGGTACAATGAGCAGTTCTTC. This codes for CASSLGLGYNEQFF. The V gene is TRBV7-6, the J gene TRBJ2-1; 8 nucleotides agree with TRBD2. The V segment lost 3 bases and the J segment 4 bases; nucleotides outside the gene matches: 2. CDR1 and CDR2 (germline): SGHVS, FNYEAQ. The CDR3 extends over 14 amino acids.

The genes are TRBV5-1 and TRBJ2-1, with 13 bases fitting TRBD2. The V gene end was trimmed by 7 bases and the J gene end by 6 bases; junction bases not matched to a gene: 10. Germline V gives CDR1 SGHRS, CDR2 YFSETQ. The CDR3 spans 16 residues. This chain's CDR3 is CASGGTSGTLFNEQFF. The CDR3 coding sequence is TGCGCCAGCGGAGGGACTAGCGGGACCCTCTTCAATGAGCAGTTCTTC.

The gene calls are TRBV10-2 and TRBJ2-2, with D hard to call. Trimming removed 3 bases from V and 4 bases from J, with 6 bases in between. Germline lookup yields CDR1 WSHSY and CDR2 SAAADI. The CDR3 spans 13 residues. CDR3 nucleotide sequence: TGCGCCAGCAGTGACAGACGCACCGGGGAGCTGTTTTTT. The encoded protein is CASSDRRTGELFF.

The chain links TRBV6-5 to TRBJ2-7; no reliable D call. Germline V gene lookup returns CDR1 MNHEY and CDR2 SVGAGI. CDR3 length: 14 residues. Trimming shortened V by 4 bases and J by 0 bases, and 10 bases separated the two germline ends. The CDR3 region is CASSSSYNSYEQYF. The CDR3 bases are TGTGCCAGCAGTTCCAGCTACAACTCCTACGAGCAGTACTTC.

V is TRBV7-9 and J is TRBJ2-1, with 7 bases identical to TRBD2. The germline CDR1 and CDR2 sequences are SEHNR and FQNEAQ (reference sequence). V lost 1 base, J lost 0 bases, and 9 bases stayed unmatched. There are 18 residues in the CDR3. DNA for the CDR3: TGTGCCAGCAGCTTAGGGGGTTGGCGGGGGAGCTCCTACAATGAGCAGTTCTTC. Its translation: CASSLGGWRGSSYNEQFF.

This rearrangement joins TRBV19 to TRBJ2-1, with 8 positions matching TRBD2. The CDR3 covers 18 residues. V gave up 0 bases and J gave up 8 bases; unmatched junction bases: 15. Germline V gene data show CDR1 as LNHDA and CDR2 as SQIVND (reference sequence). The CDR3 DNA sequence: TGTGCCAGTAGTATAGATCTTAGTGCTAGCGGGTTGGTCGATGAGCAGTTCTTC. This encodes CASSIDLSASGLVDEQFF.

This chain links TRBV27 with TRBJ2-3; 10 bases align to TRBD2. This CDR3 contains 19 residues. In germline, CDR1 is MNHEY, CDR2 SMNVEV (reference sequence). The V and J ends lost 5 bases and 0 bases, in that order; junction bases with no gene match: 14. This chain's CDR3 is CASSAPLGAGGASTDTQYF. CDR3 sequence (DNA): TGTGCCAGCAGTGCACCCTTAGGAGCGGGAGGGGCTAGCACAGATACGCAGTATTTT.

The chain recombines TRBV27 with TRBJ2-1; TRBD2 matches at 10 bases. The germline V gene encodes CDR1 MNHEY and CDR2 SMNVEV (reference sequence). This CDR3 spans 18 amino acids. The J segment lost 0 bases and the V segment lost 3 bases, leaving 8 bases of the junction unmatched. The CDR3 DNA reads TGTGCCAGCAGTTTGTGGTCGGGACTAGCGATCTCCTACAATGAGCAGTTCTTC. Amino acid sequence: CASSLWSGLAISYNEQFF.

This clone was detected a few times. This chain links TRBV25-1 with TRBJ1-1; 7 bases map to TRBD1. V dropped 6 bases and J dropped 5; count of bases not matched to a gene: 12. The CDR3 sequence is 15 residues long. Germline assignment: CDR1 MGHDK and CDR2 SYGVNS. This CDR3 is CASSGRQGGSTEAFF. In nucleotides, the CDR3 is TGTGCCAGCAGCGGAAGACAGGGAGGCTCGACTGAAGCTTTCTTT.

The chain joins TRBV4-3 to TRBJ2-1; 10 bases match TRBD2. Trimming at V came to 2 bases and at J to 9 bases, leaving 13 bases not matched to a gene. The germline CDR1 and CDR2 sequences are LGHNA and YSLEER. The CDR3 contains 17 residues. The CDR3 nucleotides read TGCGCCAGCAGCCAATCCCAGCGGGAGGGCCCCGGGGGTGAGCAGTTCTTC. This gives the protein CASSQSQREGPGGEQFF.

A note on this clone: Other nucleotide sequences from this sample produce the same CDR3. The chain joins TRBV7-2 to TRBJ2-7; no clear D. V lost 4 bases to trimming and J lost 1 base, with 5 bases between them. Germline assignment: CDR1 SGHTA and CDR2 FQGNSA. CDR3 size: 12 residues. The CDR3 sequence: CASSSPSYEQYF. In DNA form, the CDR3 reads TGTGCCAGCAGCTCGCCGTCCTACGAGCAGTACTTC.

This clone was counted once. The chain combines TRBV5-4 with TRBJ1-5; tentatively, D is TRBD1 (5 bases). The CDR3 is 14 residues long. Germline assignment: CDR1 SGHNT and CDR2 YYREEE (reference sequence). Trimming stripped 5 bases from V and 1 base from J, with 10 bases between. The CDR3 DNA is TGTGCCAGCAGTTCCGACAGAAGCAATCAGCCCCAGCATTTT. Translated: CASSSDRSNQPQHF.

V gene TRBV19 combines with J gene TRBJ2-5, with no clear D. Trimming stripped 5 bases from V and 5 bases from J, with 12 bases between. Germline assignment: CDR1 LNHDA and CDR2 SQIVND (reference sequence). The CDR3 loop spans 13 amino acids. For the CDR3, the DNA is TGTGCCAGTAGTCTTAGGGCGCGGGAGACCCAGTACTTC. Translated, it gives CASSLRARETQYF.

The rearrangement joins TRBV7-2 to TRBJ2-3; D is possibly TRBD2 (7 bases). From germline, CDR1 is SGHTA and CDR2 FQGNSA. Trimming stripped 3 bases from V and 5 bases from J, with 15 bases between. CDR3 length equals 15 residues. The CDR3 loop is CASSFLAVGGDTQYF. CDR3 coding DNA: TGTGCCAGCAGCTTTCTAGCGGTAGGGGGAGATACGCAGTATTTT. Drawing the rest from reference TRBV7-2 and TRBJ2-3, the complete variable domain is GAGVSQSPSNKVTEKGKDVELRCDPISGHTALYWYRQSLGQGLEFLIYFQGNSAPDKSGLPSDRFSAERTGGSVSTLTIQRTQQEDSAVYLCASSFLAVGGDTQYFGPGTRLTVL.

Points on this clone: Other DNA variants within this sample encode the same CDR3. The CDR3 nucleotides read TGCAGCGTTTTGGGACAAGCCGGGGAGCTGTTTTTT. Translated, it gives CSVLGQAGELFF. The chain is built from TRBV29-1 and TRBJ2-2, with D perhaps matching TRBD1 (6 bases). The length of the CDR3 is 12 residues. Germline V gene sequence: CDR1 SQVTM, CDR2 ANQGSEA. Deletions cut 5 bases from V and 6 bases from J, with 10 bases between.

This chain uses TRBV7-3 with TRBJ2-1; D is unclear. V was clipped by 1 base and J by 9 bases, with 13 bases between them. CDR3 size: 14 residues. Per the germline V gene, CDR1 is SGHTA and CDR2 is FQGTGA. CDR3 sequence: CASSLSLGRVEQFF. In DNA form, the CDR3 reads TGTGCCAGCAGCTTAAGTCTGGGTAGGGTTGAGCAGTTCTTC.

The rearrangement joins TRBV15 to TRBJ1-1, with a tentative D call TRBD1 (5 bases). Trimming removed 5 bases from V and 5 bases from J, with 18 bases in between. The CDR3 loop spans 15 amino acids. CDR1 is LNHNV, CDR2 YYDKDF, per germline (reference sequence). The CDR3 sequence is CATSPRGGVDTEAFF. The DNA for the CDR3 is TGTGCCACCAGCCCCCGGGGGGGAGTGGATACTGAAGCTTTCTTT.

The rearrangement joins TRBV27 to TRBJ2-7, with 7 bases fitting TRBD2. V dropped 4 bases and J dropped 4; count of bases not matched to a gene: 16. The CDR3 is made up of 17 amino acids. Germline V CDR1 and CDR2: MNHEY, SMNVEV (reference sequence). The CDR3 region is CASSSPLGGGDTYEQYF. DNA for the CDR3: TGTGCCAGCAGTTCACCCCTGGGGGGGGGAGATACGTACGAGCAGTACTTC.

The V and J genes are TRBV11-2 and TRBJ2-7, with 9 positions matching TRBD2. This CDR3 contains 17 residues. CDR1 SGHAT and CDR2 FQNNGV come from the germline V gene. V gave up 0 bases and J gave up 6 bases; unmatched junction bases: 12. The CDR3 is CASSLDSRLAVIVEQYF. The DNA for the CDR3 is TGTGCCAGCAGCTTAGATTCCCGACTAGCGGTTATTGTCGAGCAGTACTTC.

V and J are TRBV7-9 and TRBJ2-5; TRBD2 might be the D (5 bases). V was shortened by 2 bases and J by 11 bases, with 9 bases between the two germline ends. This CDR3 comprises 11 residues. Germline V gene data show CDR1 as SEHNR and CDR2 as FQNEAQ (reference sequence). CDR3 loop: CASSLFGEQYF. The CDR3 nucleotides read TGTGCCAGCAGCTTATTCGGGGAGCAGTACTTC.

The chain combines TRBV7-9 with TRBJ2-3; D tentatively reads TRBD1 or TRBD2 (5 bases each). Germline CDR1 and CDR2: SEHNR and FQNEAQ (reference sequence). CDR3 length: 16 residues. Trimming removed 6 bases at V and 9 bases at J, with 25 bases between. CDR3 coding DNA: TGTGCCAGCAGTTCCCTTCTCGGGGCTAATTCTGGCACGCAGTATTTT. It specifies CASSSLLGANSGTQYF.